These 19 T cell receptor beta chains were sequenced from one sample in a study of somatic mutations in cytotoxic T cells in rheumatoid arthritis. The method was immunoSEQ multiplex PCR; TCRdb's version includes in-frame clones alone and lacks a portion of them. The repertoire holds tens of thousands of clones, with around 84% as singletons. Source material: CD8+ T cells sorted from blood. The source of these receptors is a woman between 45 and 60 years old in good health.

The rearrangement links TRBV4-3 to TRBJ2-2; TRBD2 aligns across 12 bases. J lost 7 bases, V lost 1 base, and 4 bases had no gene match. Per the germline V gene, CDR1 is LGHNA and CDR2 is YSLEER. The CDR3 is 16 amino acids. The CDR3 reads CASSQGLAGVDGELFF. CDR3 coding DNA: TGCGCCAGCAGCCAAGGACTAGCGGGGGTCGACGGGGAGCTGTTTTTT.

Regarding this clone: This sample also contains other DNA sequences that code for the same CDR3. The V gene is TRBV7-2, the J gene TRBJ1-5, with no clear D. This CDR3 is built from 12 residues. Germline V CDR1 and CDR2: SGHTA, FQGNSA. V was trimmed by 2 bases and J by 9 bases, leaving 8 bases between them. The CDR3 protein is CASSLTPGPQHF. The CDR3 region has the DNA TGTGCCAGCAGCTTAACACCGGGGCCCCAGCATTTT.

The J gene is TRBJ2-7, the V gene TRBV19, with 9 bases fitting TRBD1. The germline V gene encodes CDR1 LNHDA and CDR2 SQIVND (reference sequence). The junction had 6 bases not matched to a gene; V was cut back by 5 bases and J by 4 bases. This CDR3 contains 14 residues. CDR3 amino acids: CASSPGQGPYEQYF. The CDR3 region has the DNA TGTGCCAGTAGTCCGGGACAGGGTCCTTACGAGCAGTACTTC.

V and J are TRBV28 and TRBJ1-1; TRBD1 matches 10 bases. Germline values: CDR1 MDHEN, CDR2 SYDVKM. Trimming took 7 bases from V and 6 from J; bases not matched to a gene: 5. The CDR3 spans 13 residues. The CDR3 sequence is CASTLTGGPEAFF. In DNA form, the CDR3 reads TGTGCCAGCACTTTGACAGGGGGCCCTGAAGCTTTCTTT.

This clone occurred a few times. This chain uses TRBV5-6 with TRBJ2-7; a possible D gene is TRBD1 (5 bases). The germline V gene has CDR1 SGHDT and CDR2 YYEEEE. The length of the CDR3 is 13 residues. Trimming removed 0 bases at V and 4 bases at J, with 8 bases between. The CDR3 spells CASSLGAGYEQYF. CDR3 nucleotide sequence: TGTGCCAGCAGCTTGGGGGCAGGGTACGAGCAGTACTTC.

The CDR3 DNA is TGCGCCAGCAGCTTGGAAGCGTACACTGAAGCTTTCTTT. Residues: CASSLEAYTEAFF. The chain uses TRBV5-1 and TRBJ1-1; D ambiguous. Trimming removed 0 bases at V and 3 bases at J, with 6 bases between. The CDR3 covers 13 residues. Germline CDR1 reads SGHRS; CDR2 reads YFSETQ.

The gene calls are TRBV9 and TRBJ2-3; unclear D gene. The CDR3 sequence is 13 residues long. The germline CDR1 and CDR2 sequences are SGDLS and YYNGEE. Trimming left V 3 bases short and J 2 bases short, with 7 bases between. The CDR3 loop is CASSGPSTDTQYF. Written as DNA, the CDR3 is TGTGCCAGCAGCGGGCCCTCCACAGATACGCAGTATTTT.

The CDR3 loop reads CASSPGQANTEAFF. CDR3 DNA sequence: TGTGCCAGCAGCCCGGGACAGGCGAACACTGAAGCTTTCTTT. The chain links TRBV7-6 to TRBJ1-1, with 8 bases fitting TRBD1. The trim removed 5 bases at V and 1 base at J, leaving 3 bases unmatched. The V gene's germline CDR1 is SGHVS and CDR2 FNYEAQ. The CDR3 is made up of 14 amino acids.

This chain uses TRBV5-1 with TRBJ1-2; 7 nucleotides match TRBD1. This CDR3 is built from 18 residues. The V segment lost 4 bases and the J segment 8 bases; nucleotides outside the gene matches: 23. Germline lookup yields CDR1 SGHRS and CDR2 YFSETQ. The CDR3 DNA reads TGCGCCAGCAGCACGCATTGGACAGGAAGGAGCAGATTAGGGGGCTACACCTTC. Translating gives CASSTHWTGRSRLGGYTF.

The chain is built from TRBV19 and TRBJ2-1; perhaps TRBD2 as D (7 bases). The CDR3 has 15 amino acids. With 5 bases removed from V and 0 bases from J, the gap between germline ends came to 11 bases. Germline V CDR1 and CDR2: LNHDA, SQIVND (reference sequence). CDR3 region: CASSVGGPSYNEQFF. DNA for the CDR3: TGTGCCAGTAGTGTCGGGGGGCCCTCCTACAATGAGCAGTTCTTC.

This rearrangement joins TRBV10-3 to TRBJ2-7; possibly TRBD1 for D (5 bases). Germline V gives CDR1 ENHRY, CDR2 SYGVKD. CDR3 size: 16 residues. V was shortened by 2 bases and J by 3 bases, with 17 bases between the two germline ends. The CDR3 DNA reads TGTGCCATCAGTGAGCCCCCAAAGAAACAGGTCTACGAGCAGTACTTC. Protein product: CAISEPPKKQVYEQYF.

The chain has TRBV11-2 and TRBJ1-1, with unresolved D. Germline values: CDR1 SGHAT, CDR2 FQNNGV. The length of the CDR3 is 12 residues. The V gene lost 3 bases and the J gene lost 4 bases, with 6 bases spanning the gap. CDR3 in amino acids: CASSFGGTEAFF. In DNA form, the CDR3 reads TGTGCCAGCAGCTTCGGCGGCACTGAAGCTTTCTTT.

About this clone itself: Its ends do not fully match the called genes, so a read error is possible. This chain links TRBV9 with TRBJ1-1; D is perhaps TRBD1 (5 bases). The germline gives CDR1 SGDLS, CDR2 YYNGEE. The CDR3 runs 10 residues. The DNA for the CDR3 is TGTGCCAGCAGCGGCTCGACAGTAACCTTT. Amino acid sequence: CASSGSTVTF.

The chain carries TRBV9 and TRBJ2-2; 8 nucleotides align to TRBD2. Germline lookup yields CDR1 SGDLS and CDR2 YYNGEE. The junction had 5 bases not matched to a gene; V was cut back by 4 bases and J by 0 bases. CDR3 size: 16 residues. The CDR3 loop reads CASSPQTSANTGELFF. CDR3 coding DNA: TGTGCCAGCAGCCCACAGACTAGCGCGAACACCGGGGAGCTGTTTTTT.

The chain couples TRBV4-3 to TRBJ2-5; no clear D gene. The CDR3 totals 15 residues. Trimming removed 7 bases at V and 5 bases at J, with 20 bases between. Germline V gene lookup returns CDR1 LGHNA and CDR2 YSLEER. This CDR3 reads CASTRSLGRSETQYF. The CDR3 DNA reads as TGCGCCAGCACGCGAAGTCTGGGAAGGTCGGAGACCCAGTACTTC.

The sample holds one count of this clone. The chain uses TRBV27 and TRBJ2-3; 7 bases agree with TRBD2. The CDR3 totals 14 residues. Trimming took 6 bases from V and 3 from J; bases not matched to a gene: 6. Germline CDR1 and CDR2: MNHEY and SMNVEV (reference sequence). CDR3 coding DNA: TGTGCCAGCAGATCTCGACTAGCTACAGATACGCAGTATTTT. It specifies CASRSRLATDTQYF.

The chain has TRBV13 and TRBJ2-1; TRBD2 agrees at 12 bases. Germline assignment: CDR1 PRHDT and CDR2 FYEKMQ (reference sequence). The CDR3 loop spans 15 amino acids. The V gene end was trimmed by 5 bases and the J gene end by 4 bases; junction bases not matched to a gene: 3. The chain's CDR3 is CASSPGLAGYNEQFF. CDR3 bases: TGTGCCAGCAGCCCCGGACTAGCGGGATACAATGAGCAGTTCTTC.

This chain joins TRBV7-2 and TRBJ1-2, with D unclear. The CDR3 totals 14 residues. Germline loops: CDR1 SGHTA, CDR2 FQGNSA. V gave up 5 bases and J gave up 4 bases, with 14 bases separating them. The CDR3 DNA sequence: TGTGCCAGCAGCCCGACCCCGACGGTCTATGGCTACACCTTC. Its protein product is CASSPTPTVYGYTF.

V is TRBV5-5 and J is TRBJ2-7, with D possibly being TRBD1 or TRBD2 (5 bases each). V was trimmed by 6 bases and J by 2 bases, leaving 18 bases between them. This CDR3 contains 15 residues. Germline-derived CDR1 and CDR2 are SGHKS and YYEKEE (reference sequence). The CDR3 DNA reads TGTGCCAGCACCTCGACCGGGGCAGGGACCTACGAGCAGTACGTC. Translating gives CASTSTGAGTYEQYV.